The 18 T cell receptor beta chains given below trace back to one sample, sequenced in a study of T cells expressing NK-cell markers. After re-calling the 5' RACE reads, TCRdb lists one entry per CDR3 protein, DNA absent. The table gives about 410,000 distinct CDR3 sequences; the top ten clones make up 9.5% to 12% of it. The sequencing sample was made of blood T cells: a sorted CD56 or NKG2C T cell subset, CD4+ or CD8+ T cells, or bulk PBMC T cells (not recorded which). The receptor set was obtained from a woman aged 45-59 years in good health.

The J gene is TRBJ1-3, the V gene TRBV15; without DNA, the TCRdb call of TRBD1 cannot be checked. The germline CDR1 and CDR2 sequences are LNHNV and YYDKDF (reference sequence). The CDR3 spans 12 residues. The CDR3 spells CATSRDPGQGYF.

V usage is TRBV19 and J usage is TRBJ2-5; lacking DNA, the TRBD2 call made by TCRdb goes unchecked. The CDR3 totals 15 residues. Germline CDR1 is LNHDA and CDR2 is SQIVND (reference sequence). The CDR3 sequence: CASSTLVTDAATQYF.

The chain recombines TRBV14 with TRBJ2-3; the TRBD1 assignment by TCRdb is unverifiable without DNA. CDR1 and CDR2 (germline): SGHDN, FVKESK. The CDR3 sequence is 16 residues long. The CDR3 loop reads CASSRMSGIPGDTQYF.

This CDR3 is CSVARAAEGTYEQYF. The V gene is TRBV29-1, the J gene TRBJ2-7; the D call of TRBD1 rests on TCRdb alone, since no DNA is present to check it. The CDR3 consists of 15 residues. Germline values: CDR1 SQVTM, CDR2 ANQGSEA.

The rearrangement links TRBV10-3 to TRBJ2-5; TCRdb's D call of TRBD1 is untestable without DNA. CDR1 and CDR2 from the germline V gene are ENHRY and SYGVKD. This CDR3 spans 14 amino acids. CDR3 region: CAISGQGGLETQYF.

This rearrangement joins TRBV5-6 to TRBJ2-1. Germline V gene lookup returns CDR1 SGHDT and CDR2 YYEEEE. This CDR3 is built from 13 residues. The CDR3 sequence is CASIETSYNEQFF.

J is TRBJ1-1 and V is TRBV6-5; TCRdb's D call, TRBD1, is unchecked because there is no DNA. This CDR3 has 17 residues. Germline values: CDR1 MNHEY, CDR2 SVGAGI. The CDR3 sequence: CASSVVRQTGMNTEAFF.

The gene calls are TRBV13 and TRBJ2-2; TCRdb's D call of TRBD2 is untestable without DNA. Per the germline V gene, CDR1 is PRHDT and CDR2 is FYEKMQ (reference sequence). This CDR3 is built from 17 residues. CDR3 residues: CASSRVELAVNTGELFF.

The rearrangement uses TRBV15 and TRBJ1-3; without DNA, the TCRdb call of TRBD1 cannot be checked. The CDR3 runs to 16 residues. CDR1 and CDR2 (germline): LNHNV, YYDKDF (reference sequence). CDR3 in amino acids: CATSGTRIGAGDTIYF.

The J gene is TRBJ2-7, the V gene TRBV5-1; the TCRdb D gene call, TRBD1, has no DNA to confirm it. This CDR3 is 14 amino acids long. Germline loops: CDR1 SGHRS, CDR2 YFSETQ. The CDR3 protein is CASSDPAGLYEQYF.

The chain recombines TRBV4-1 with TRBJ2-5; with no DNA, the TCRdb D assignment of TRBD2 cannot be verified. Per germline, CDR1 MGHRA and CDR2 YSYEKL. The CDR3 length is 17 residues. CDR3 in amino acids: CASSPGLAGTLQETQYF.

The J gene is TRBJ2-7, the V gene TRBV12-3 or TRBV12-4; no DNA is available, so the TRBD2 call from TCRdb remains unchecked. The CDR3 covers 13 residues. CDR3 loop: CASRDSSSYEQYF.

The chain combines TRBV27 with TRBJ2-1; TCRdb's D gene call, TRBD1, goes unchecked for lack of DNA. Germline V gives CDR1 MNHEY, CDR2 SMNVEV (reference sequence). The CDR3 length is 14 residues. The CDR3 reads CASSLGGGPNEQFF.

This chain links TRBV7-2 with TRBJ2-1; TCRdb gives TRBD1 as the D gene, but with no DNA this cannot be confirmed. The CDR3 totals 15 residues. Germline values: CDR1 SGHTA, CDR2 FQGNSA. CDR3 protein: CASSFRGGGGVKQFF.

The rearrangement uses TRBV29-1 and TRBJ1-1; TCRdb calls TRBD1, which cannot be checked without DNA. CDR1 and CDR2 (germline): SQVTM, ANQGSEA. This CDR3 region has 17 residues. The CDR3 loop reads CSSGGREYGMTNTEAFF.

This chain links TRBV6-6 with TRBJ2-3; as DNA is missing, the TRBD1 call by TCRdb cannot be tested. Germline V CDR1 and CDR2: MNHNY, SVGAGI (reference sequence). The CDR3 spans 14 residues. The CDR3 loop reads CASSPVGGVDTQYF.

The chain couples TRBV12-3 or TRBV12-4 to TRBJ2-2; TCRdb indicates TRBD1, and absent DNA this call remains unverified. The CDR3 consists of 16 residues. The chain's CDR3 is CASSFYGQLNTGELFF.

CDR3 residues: CSAPFAGGRAVKNIQYF. This chain links TRBV20-1 with TRBJ2-4; TCRdb designates TRBD2, a call that cannot be tested without DNA. This CDR3 has 17 residues. CDR1 and CDR2 (germline): DFQATT, SNEGSKA (reference sequence).